Listed below are T cell receptor beta chains from one sample, sequenced in a study of T cell responses to AZD1222 COVID-19 vaccine. Repertoires were generated with immunoSEQ multiplex PCR, while TCRdb's copy carries only in-frame clones and drops some. The sample lists around 99,000 clones; around 87% were seen once. The material was peripheral blood, obtained on day 0 of AZD1222 vaccination. The origin of the receptors is an adult in good health. CDR3s leave out the opening cysteine and the closing phenylalanine or tryptophan.

j_call v_call cdr3_aa
TRBJ2-2 TRBV11-1 ASENTGELF
TRBJ1-6 TRBV5-4 ASSLGDRGYNSPLH
TRBJ1-5 TRBV7-8 ASSLRQGRYSNQPQH
TRBJ1-5 TRBV28 ASSLLEGGFFQPQH
TRBJ1-4 TRBV4-2 ASSQEWVREKLF
TRBJ1-4 TRBV2 ASSEGTGFEKLF
TRBJ1-2 TRBV6-4 ASSKGQANYGYT
TRBJ2-1 TRBV5-4 ASSHGTQASYNEQF
TRBJ2-7 TRBV30 AWTPGGQADEQY
TRBJ2-7 TRBV10-1 ASSPTGNGDEQY
TRBJ2-6 TRBV19 ASSISGGPSGANVLT
TRBJ2-2 TRBV30 AWNPYNRQSTGELF
TRBJ1-6 TRBV11-2 ASSLYQGGGSLH
TRBJ1-5 TRBV28 ASSLLTESYDYSNQPQH
TRBJ1-3 TRBV28 ASRLTVPGNTIY
TRBJ1-3 TRBV4-1 ASSQVRRQGFSGNTIY
TRBJ2-5 TRBV27 ASSQQRGRGETQY
TRBJ2-5 TRBV28 ASSSPGGGKETQY
TRBJ2-2 TRBV12-3/TRBV12-4 ASSWDSKGELF
TRBJ2-3 TRBV18 ASSSRGSGRFRTDTQY
TRBJ2-7 TRBV13 ASSLQGVISEQY
TRBJ2-6 TRBV6-6 ASSYSVTSGANVLT
TRBJ2-1 TRBV3-1/TRBV3-2 ASSQDPLPHNEQF
TRBJ2-5 TRBV27 ASSFKVRGQETQY
TRBJ2-7 TRBV10-3 AGREPSSYEQY
TRBJ2-6 TRBV7-8 ASSLRISDRSSGANVLT
TRBJ1-1 TRBV14 ASSQEGEVFEAF
TRBJ2-6 TRBV7-6 ASSLELQGGSGANVLT
TRBJ2-5 TRBV7-9 ASSLMGGETQY
TRBJ1-6 TRBV3-1/TRBV3-2 ASSPSSGTGRAPLH
TRBJ1-2 TRBV19 ASSSKPQTNYGYT
TRBJ2-5 TRBV2 ASSLSGASQETQY
TRBJ1-3 TRBV30 AWSGSGNTIY
TRBJ2-1 TRBV5-1 ASSLVQGRYNEQF
TRBJ1-5 TRBV6-5 ASSLDRVNNQPQH
TRBJ2-6 TRBV3-1/TRBV3-2 ASSLVSGRISGANVLT
TRBJ1-4 TRBV28 ASSRPSAANEKLF
TRBJ2-2 TRBV3-1/TRBV3-2 ASSQLLAGHIRGELF
TRBJ2-3 TRBV5-4 ASSLEGRSGTQY
TRBJ2-5 TRBV7-2 ASSLVAGGPSETQY
TRBJ2-5 TRBV24-1 ATSEYTAFQETQY
TRBJ2-7 TRBV6-2/TRBV6-3 ASSDRGSYEQY
TRBJ2-7 TRBV4-1 ASSQAADLRGLEQY
TRBJ2-7 TRBV7-2 ASGFGTGGVEQY
TRBJ2-5 TRBV7-9 ASSMDRILQETQY
TRBJ2-7 TRBV3-1/TRBV3-2 ASSQDEGRNEQY
TRBJ2-2 TRBV5-1 ASSSRGTSGVNTGELF
TRBJ2-7 TRBV6-5 ASSAGTGSEEQY
TRBJ2-3 TRBV6-5 ASSYSGRGTDTQY
TRBJ2-5 TRBV3-1/TRBV3-2 ASSPQGEETQY
TRBJ1-5 TRBV11-2 ASSLGRNQPQH